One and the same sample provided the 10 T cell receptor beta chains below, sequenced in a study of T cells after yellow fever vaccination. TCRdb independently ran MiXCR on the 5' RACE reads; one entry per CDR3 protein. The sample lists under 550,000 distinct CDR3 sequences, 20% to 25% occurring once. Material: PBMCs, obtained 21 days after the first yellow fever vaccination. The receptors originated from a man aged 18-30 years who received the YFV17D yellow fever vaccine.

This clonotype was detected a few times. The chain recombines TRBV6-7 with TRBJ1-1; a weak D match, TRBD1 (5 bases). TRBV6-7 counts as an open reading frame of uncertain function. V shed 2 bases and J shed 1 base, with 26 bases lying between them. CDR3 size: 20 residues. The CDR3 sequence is CASSYTPQGRNRPTNTEAFF. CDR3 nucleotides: TGTGCCAGCAGTTACACTCCCCAGGGAAGGAATAGACCAACGAACACTGAAGCTTTCTTT.

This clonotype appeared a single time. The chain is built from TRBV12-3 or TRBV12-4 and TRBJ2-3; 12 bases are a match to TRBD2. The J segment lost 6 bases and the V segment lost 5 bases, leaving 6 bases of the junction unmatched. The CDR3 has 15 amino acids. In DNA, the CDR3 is TGTGCCAGCAGTCCAACGACTAGCGGGGGTGATACGCAGTATTTT. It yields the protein CASSPTTSGGDTQYF.

This CDR3 is CASSLFLADYNEQFF. The DNA for the CDR3 is TGCGCCAGCAGCTTGTTTCTAGCGGATTACAATGAGCAGTTCTTC. This rearrangement joins TRBV5-1 to TRBJ2-1; 7 bases align to TRBD2. J gave up 4 bases and V 1 base, and 5 bases lay outside the gene matches. CDR3 length: 15 residues. Germline CDR1 is SGHRS and CDR2 is YFSETQ.

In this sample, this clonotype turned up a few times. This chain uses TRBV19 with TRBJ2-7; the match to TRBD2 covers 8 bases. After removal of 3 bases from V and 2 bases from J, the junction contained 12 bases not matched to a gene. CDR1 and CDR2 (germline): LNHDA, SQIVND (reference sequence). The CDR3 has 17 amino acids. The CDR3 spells CASSILKGAGVAYEQYF. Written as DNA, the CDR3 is TGTGCCAGTAGTATTCTTAAGGGAGCGGGGGTCGCCTACGAGCAGTACTTC.

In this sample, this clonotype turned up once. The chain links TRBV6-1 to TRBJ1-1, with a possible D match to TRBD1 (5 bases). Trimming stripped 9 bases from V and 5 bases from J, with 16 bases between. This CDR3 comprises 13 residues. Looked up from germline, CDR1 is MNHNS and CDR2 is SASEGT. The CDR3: CASTGPPYTEAFF. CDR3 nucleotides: TGTGCCAGTACGGGACCTCCTTATACTGAAGCTTTCTTT.

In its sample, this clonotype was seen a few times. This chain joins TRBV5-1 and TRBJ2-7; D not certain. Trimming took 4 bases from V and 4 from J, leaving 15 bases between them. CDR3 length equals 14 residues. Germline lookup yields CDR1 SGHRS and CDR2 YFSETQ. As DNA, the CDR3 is TGCGCCAGCAGCCCGCCCGGCGCGAATTACGAGCAGTACTTC. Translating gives CASSPPGANYEQYF.

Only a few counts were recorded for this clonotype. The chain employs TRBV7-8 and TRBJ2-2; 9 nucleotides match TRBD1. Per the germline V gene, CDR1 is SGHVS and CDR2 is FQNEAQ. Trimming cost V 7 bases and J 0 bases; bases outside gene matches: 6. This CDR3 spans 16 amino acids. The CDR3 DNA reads TGTGCCAGCAACCCTTGGGACAGGGCGAACACCGGGGAGCTGTTTTTT. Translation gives CASNPWDRANTGELFF.

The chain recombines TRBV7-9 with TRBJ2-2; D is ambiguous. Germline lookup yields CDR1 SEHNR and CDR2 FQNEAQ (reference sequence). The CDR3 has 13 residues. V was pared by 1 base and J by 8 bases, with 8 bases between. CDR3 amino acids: CASSLDSLGELFF. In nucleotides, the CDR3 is TGTGCCAGCAGCTTAGACAGTTTGGGGGAGCTGTTTTTT. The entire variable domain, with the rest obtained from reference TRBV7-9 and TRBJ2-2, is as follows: DTGVSQNPRHKITKRGQNVTFRCDPISEHNRLYWYRQTLGQGPEFLTYFQNEAQLEKSRLLSDRFSAERPKGSFSTLEIQRTEQGDSAMYLCASSLDSLGELFFGEGSRLTVL.

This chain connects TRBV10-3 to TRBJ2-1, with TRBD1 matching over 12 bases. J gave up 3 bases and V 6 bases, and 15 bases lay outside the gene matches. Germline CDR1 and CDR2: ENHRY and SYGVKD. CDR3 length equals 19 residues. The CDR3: CAIRDGTGGGLGSYNEQFF. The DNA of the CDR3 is TGTGCCATCAGGGACGGGACAGGGGGCGGCCTAGGGAGCTACAATGAGCAGTTCTTC.

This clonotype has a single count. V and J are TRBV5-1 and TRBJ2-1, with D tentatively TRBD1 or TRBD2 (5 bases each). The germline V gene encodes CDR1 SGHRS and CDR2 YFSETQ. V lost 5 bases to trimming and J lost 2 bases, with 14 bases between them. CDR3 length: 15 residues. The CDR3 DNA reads TGCGCCAGCAGTCGGGACGGGTCAACCTACAATGAGCAGTTCTTC. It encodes CASSRDGSTYNEQFF.